The 20 T cell receptor beta chains reported below all come from one sample, sequenced in a study of blood T cells in healthy people across ages. Sample-barcoded 5' priming and a J-beta primer mix drove a second PCR of about 6 to 11 cycles. TCRdb ran MiXCR on the 5' RACE reads and lists one entry per CDR3 protein. In the table there are about 1.8 million distinct CDR3 sequences, 49% of which are singletons. The material sequenced was blood. These receptors originate from a woman aged 40 to 50 in good health.

The count of this clonotype is one. At one of its ends the junction is not consistent with the germline gene, which may arise from a read error. The chain joins TRBV27 to TRBJ2-5; perhaps TRBD1 as D (6 bases). In germline, CDR1 is MNHEY, CDR2 SMNVEV (reference sequence). This CDR3 has 14 amino acids. The CDR3 nucleotides read TGCGCCAGCACCCCACTCACAGGGCAGGAGACCCAGTACTTC. Encoded protein: CASTPLTGQETQYF.

This clonotype was detected only a few times. This sequence joins TRBV18 and TRBJ2-7; 8 bases match TRBD1. The CDR3 covers 16 residues. From germline, CDR1 is KGHSH and CDR2 LQKENI. The V gene end was trimmed by 6 bases and the J gene end by 1 base; junction bases not matched to a gene: 11. CDR3 coding DNA: TGTGCCAGCTCCGAAGACGGGACAGGTCATTCCTACGAGCAGTACTTC. Translated, it gives CASSEDGTGHSYEQYF.

The V and J genes are TRBV20-1 and TRBJ2-4; D is perhaps TRBD2 (5 bases). Judging by the DNA end, TRBJ2-7 fits better; the J call may be wrong. The CDR3 runs 16 residues. The germline gives CDR1 DFQATT, CDR2 SNEGSKA (reference sequence). The CDR3 bases are TGCAGTGCTAGAGATAGTTCGGGCCCCACTAGCTACGAGCAGTACTTC. Translation: CSARDSSGPTSYEQYF.

This clonotype was counted once. The chain has TRBV4-2 and TRBJ2-5, with 12 bases lining up with TRBD2. With V trimmed by 0 bases and J by 11 bases, 10 bases remained unmatched. In germline, CDR1 is LGHNA, CDR2 YNFKEQ. The CDR3 contains 16 residues. In DNA form, the CDR3 reads TGTGCCAGCAGCCAAGATCCGGCTAGCGGGGGGGCTAGGCAGTACTTC. Its protein product is CASSQDPASGGARQYF.

This clonotype was counted only a few times. The CDR3 nucleotides read TGTGCCAGCAGCTTAGTTGCAGACAATGAGCAGTTCTTC. Protein product: CASSLVADNEQFF. V is TRBV7-2 and J is TRBJ2-1; D gene unclear. There are 13 residues in the CDR3. V dropped 1 base and J dropped 5 bases, with 6 bases sitting between them. Germline loops: CDR1 SGHTA, CDR2 FQGNSA.

In regard to this clonotype: One end of the junction does not line up with germline, which may come from a read error. The J gene is TRBJ2-1, the V gene TRBV5-1; D gene unclear. From germline, CDR1 is SGHRS and CDR2 YFSETQ. This CDR3 is built from 16 residues. The CDR3 sequence is CASSLGGVRGYTEQFF. Written as DNA, the CDR3 is TGCGCCAGCAGCTTGGGAGGTGTCCGCGGATACACTGAGCAGTTCTTC.

This chain joins TRBV28 and TRBJ2-5, with D perhaps being TRBD1 or TRBD2 (6 bases each). Germline-derived CDR1 and CDR2 are MDHEN and SYDVKM. The CDR3 consists of 12 residues. Trimming removed 6 bases from V and 8 bases from J, with 13 bases in between. In DNA form, the CDR3 reads TGTGCCAGCAGGGCGGGGACAAACACCCAGTACTTC. It codes for CASRAGTNTQYF.

This rearrangement joins TRBV21-1 to TRBJ1-2; the D call in the table, TRBD1, was not verified against the DNA. TRBV21-1 is shown as a pseudogene. The CDR3 consists of 12 residues. CDR3 region: CASLDRDYGYTF. The CDR3 DNA sequence: TGTGCCAGCCTTGACAGGGACTATGGCTACACCTTC.

This rearrangement joins TRBV5-6 to TRBJ1-5; no definite D call. Trimming removed 4 bases from V and 4 bases from J, with 12 bases in between. The CDR3 has 14 amino acids. CDR1 and CDR2 from the germline V gene are SGHDT and YYEEEE. CDR3 coding DNA: TGTGCCAGCAGCACCGGCCCGCAAAATCAGCCCCAGCATTTT. It encodes CASSTGPQNQPQHF.

V usage is TRBV2 and J usage is TRBJ2-6; no clear D gene. This CDR3 is built from 16 residues. The germline V gene encodes CDR1 SNHLY and CDR2 FYNNEI. V lost 6 bases, J lost 0 bases, and 12 bases lay in between. DNA of the CDR3: TGTGCCAGCAGCGACATCAGTGCCTCTGGGGCCAACGTCCTGACTTTC. Translation gives CASSDISASGANVLTF.

The V and J genes are TRBV5-1 and TRBJ1-1; 9 bases fit TRBD1. With V trimmed by 1 base and J by 5 bases, 6 bases remained unmatched. CDR1 SGHRS and CDR2 YFSETQ come from the germline V gene. The CDR3 extends over 15 amino acids. This chain's CDR3 is CASSLWTGVRTEAFF. In DNA, the CDR3 is TGCGCCAGCAGCTTGTGGACAGGGGTTCGGACTGAAGCTTTCTTT.

The chain carries TRBV25-1 and TRBJ2-3; TRBD2 agrees at 12 bases. CDR1 is MGHDK and CDR2 is SYGVNS in the germline V gene. The CDR3 spans 16 residues. With 10 bases clipped from V and 2 bases from J, the junction kept 10 bases outside the gene matches. The CDR3 spells CATSRTSGGTTDTQYF. The CDR3, as DNA: TGTGCCACTTCCCGTACTAGCGGGGGGACCACAGATACGCAGTATTTT.

The J gene is TRBJ2-3, the V gene TRBV7-2, with D perhaps TRBD2 (6 bases). CDR1 is SGHTA, CDR2 FQGNSA, per germline. The V end was cut by 1 base, the J end by 2 bases, with 16 bases between. The CDR3 contains 17 residues. CDR3 in amino acids: CASSLVGSGRITDTQYF. The CDR3 DNA reads as TGTGCCAGCAGCTTAGTTGGTAGCGGTAGAATCACAGATACGCAGTATTTT.

This sequence joins TRBV18 and TRBJ1-2, with D possibly being TRBD1 (6 bases). The CDR3 length is 14 residues. V lost 2 bases, J lost 8 bases, and 15 bases lay in between. Germline CDR1 reads KGHSH; CDR2 reads LQKENI. The CDR3 nucleotides are TGTGCCAGCTCACCAGGACAGCTCGGTGAGGGCTACACCTTC. Translated, it gives CASSPGQLGEGYTF.

The chain employs TRBV25-1 and TRBJ1-6; the match to TRBD1 covers 7 bases. After removal of 7 bases from V and 7 bases from J, the junction contained 7 bases not matched to a gene. From germline, CDR1 is MGHDK and CDR2 SYGVNS. CDR3 length: 14 amino acids. CDR3 region: CASTTGSWNSPLHF. Here the CDR3 DNA reads TGTGCCAGCACGACAGGGAGTTGGAATTCACCCCTCCACTTT.

This clonotype appeared many times. The gene calls are TRBV7-9 and TRBJ1-6; weak D call: TRBD1 (5 bases). V shed 10 bases and J shed 6 bases, with 16 bases lying between them. CDR1 is SEHNR, CDR2 FQNEAQ, per germline (reference sequence). This CDR3 is 14 amino acids long. CDR3 residues: CATPIHGGNSPLHF. As DNA, the CDR3 is TGTGCCACGCCGATACACGGGGGTAATTCACCCCTCCACTTT.

The chain employs TRBV20-1 and TRBJ2-1; D gene uncertain. The CDR3 is made up of 15 amino acids. Germline V gene sequence: CDR1 DFQATT, CDR2 SNEGSKA (reference sequence). The V gene lost 0 bases and the J gene lost 0 bases, with 9 bases spanning the gap. The CDR3 loop reads CSARDLGLSYNEQFF. The DNA for the CDR3 is TGCAGTGCTAGAGATCTGGGCCTCTCCTACAATGAGCAGTTCTTC.

This chain links TRBV14 with TRBJ1-2; D remains unclear. The V end lost 1 base, the J end lost 3 bases, and 12 bases lay between the germline ends. The germline CDR1 and CDR2 sequences are SGHDN and FVKESK. The CDR3 is 15 amino acids. The CDR3 sequence: CASSQATGSYYGYTF. The CDR3 DNA sequence: TGTGCCAGCAGCCAAGCAACCGGGAGTTACTATGGCTACACCTTC.

The chain recombines TRBV4-3 with TRBJ2-5; no firm D call. The CDR3 totals 16 residues. Trimming stripped 4 bases from V and 11 bases from J, with 26 bases between. Germline V CDR1 and CDR2: LGHNA, YSLEER. For the CDR3, the DNA is TGCGCCAGCAGCCCGTCTTGGCTAATCAGCCCCCATGAGCAGTACTTC. Its translation: CASSPSWLISPHEQYF.

This sequence joins TRBV28 and TRBJ2-1; D uncertain. V gave up 7 bases and J gave up 0 bases, with 10 bases separating them. From germline, CDR1 is MDHEN and CDR2 SYDVKM. The CDR3 has 14 amino acids. CDR3 DNA: TGTGCCAGCAACGGCCCTAACTCCTACAATGAGCAGTTCTTC. Amino acid sequence: CASNGPNSYNEQFF.